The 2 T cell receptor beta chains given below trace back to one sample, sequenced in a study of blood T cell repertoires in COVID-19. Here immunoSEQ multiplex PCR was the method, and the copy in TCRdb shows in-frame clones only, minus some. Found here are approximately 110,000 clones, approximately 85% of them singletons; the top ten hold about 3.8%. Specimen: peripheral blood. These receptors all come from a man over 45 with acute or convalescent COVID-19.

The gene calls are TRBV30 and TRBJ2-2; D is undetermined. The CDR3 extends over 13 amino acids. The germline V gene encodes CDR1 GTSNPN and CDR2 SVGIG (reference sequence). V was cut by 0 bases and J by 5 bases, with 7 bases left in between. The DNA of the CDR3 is TGTGCCTGGAGTGTCACGAGGACCGGGGAGCTGTTTTTT. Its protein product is CAWSVTRTGELFF.

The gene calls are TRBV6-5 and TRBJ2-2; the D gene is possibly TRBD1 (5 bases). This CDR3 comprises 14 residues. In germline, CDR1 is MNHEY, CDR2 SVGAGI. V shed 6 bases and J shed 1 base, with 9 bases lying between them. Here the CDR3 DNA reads TGTGCCAGCAGCCTCAGGGTGAACACCGGGGAGCTGTTTTTT. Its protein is CASSLRVNTGELFF.